The clone carrying this TCR beta chain was found once. This sample stems from a study of Ad26.COV2.S vaccination and SARS-CoV-2 variants. Study-wide background: Ad26.COV2.S arm of COV1001 included the donor.

The data were produced by immunoSEQ multiplex PCR, yet TCRdb's version contains in-frame clones alone and is incomplete. The sample yields roughly 500,000 clones, around 85% seen once. Indicated treatment: around 19 received Ad26.COV2.S at low or high dose, single or two shots; five or six received placebo; per-sample allocation not given. It was on day 63 after the first vaccine or placebo injection that samples were taken. The TCR sequence derives from a person between 18 and 65 years old who received the Ad26.COV2.S COVID-19 vaccine or a placebo. The sequences come from peripheral blood, collected in a trial of Ad26.COV2.S vaccine versus placebo.

CDR3 loop: CASSLGTGGERKQYF. In DNA, the CDR3 is TGTGCCAGCAGCTTAGGTACGGGGGGCGAAAGGAAGCAGTACTTC. V gene TRBV13 combines with J gene TRBJ2-7; D might be TRBD2 (7 bases). CDR3 length: 15 amino acids. Germline CDR1 PRHDT, CDR2 FYEKMQ (reference sequence). Trimming removed 0 bases from V and 8 bases from J, with 17 bases in between.